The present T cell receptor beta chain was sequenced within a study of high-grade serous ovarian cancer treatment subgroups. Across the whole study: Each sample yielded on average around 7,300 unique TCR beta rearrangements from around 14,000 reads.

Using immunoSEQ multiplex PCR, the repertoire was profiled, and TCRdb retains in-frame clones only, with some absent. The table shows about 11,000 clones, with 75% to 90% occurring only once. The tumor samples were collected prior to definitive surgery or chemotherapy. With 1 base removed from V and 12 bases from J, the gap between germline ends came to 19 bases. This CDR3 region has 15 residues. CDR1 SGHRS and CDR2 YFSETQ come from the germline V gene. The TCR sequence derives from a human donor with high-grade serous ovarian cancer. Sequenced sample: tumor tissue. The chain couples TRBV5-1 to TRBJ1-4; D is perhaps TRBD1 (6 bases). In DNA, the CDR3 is TGCGCCAGCAGCTTGAGGGGGGGCTCGGAGAAGGAACTGTTTTTT. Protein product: CASSLRGGSEKELFF.